This T cell receptor beta chain was identified during a study of blood T cell repertoires in COVID-19. For the study at large: Samples taken during acute and convalescent COVID-19 were collected in the United States, Italy and Spain.

From germline, CDR1 is MNHEY and CDR2 SMNVEV (reference sequence). The trim removed 3 bases at V and 5 bases at J, leaving 14 bases unmatched. This CDR3 region has 19 residues. Sequencing was performed with immunoSEQ multiplex PCR; in TCRdb, only in-frame clones are kept and a portion is missing. The table includes 140,000 to 150,000 clones, approximately 85% detected once. The TCR sequence derives from a man in his sixties or seventies with acute or convalescent COVID-19. The V gene is TRBV27, the J gene TRBJ1-4; 11 nucleotides line up with TRBD1. The sequenced material came from peripheral blood. The CDR3 sequence: CASSFFLPRTGGRNEKLFF. The CDR3 coding sequence is TGTGCCAGCAGTTTCTTCCTCCCCCGGACAGGGGGCCGGAATGAAAAACTGTTTTTT. Combining the CDR3 with reference TRBV27 and TRBJ1-4 gives the whole variable domain EAQVTQNPRYLITVTGKKLTVTCSQNMNHEYMSWYRQDPGLGLRQIYYSMNVEVTDKGDVPEGYKVSRKEKRNFPLILESPSPNQTSLYFCASSFFLPRTGGRNEKLFFGSGTQLSVL.